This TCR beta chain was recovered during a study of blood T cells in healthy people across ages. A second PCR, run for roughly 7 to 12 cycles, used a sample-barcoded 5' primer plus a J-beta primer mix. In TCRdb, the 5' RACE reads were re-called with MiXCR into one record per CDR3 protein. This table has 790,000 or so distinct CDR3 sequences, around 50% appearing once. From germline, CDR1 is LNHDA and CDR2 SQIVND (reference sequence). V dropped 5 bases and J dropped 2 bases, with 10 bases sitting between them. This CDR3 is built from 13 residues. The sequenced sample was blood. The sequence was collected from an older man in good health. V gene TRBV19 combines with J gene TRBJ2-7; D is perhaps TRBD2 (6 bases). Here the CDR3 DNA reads TGTGCCAGTAGTGCTAGCGAAACCTACGAGCAGTACTTC. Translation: CASSASETYEQYF.